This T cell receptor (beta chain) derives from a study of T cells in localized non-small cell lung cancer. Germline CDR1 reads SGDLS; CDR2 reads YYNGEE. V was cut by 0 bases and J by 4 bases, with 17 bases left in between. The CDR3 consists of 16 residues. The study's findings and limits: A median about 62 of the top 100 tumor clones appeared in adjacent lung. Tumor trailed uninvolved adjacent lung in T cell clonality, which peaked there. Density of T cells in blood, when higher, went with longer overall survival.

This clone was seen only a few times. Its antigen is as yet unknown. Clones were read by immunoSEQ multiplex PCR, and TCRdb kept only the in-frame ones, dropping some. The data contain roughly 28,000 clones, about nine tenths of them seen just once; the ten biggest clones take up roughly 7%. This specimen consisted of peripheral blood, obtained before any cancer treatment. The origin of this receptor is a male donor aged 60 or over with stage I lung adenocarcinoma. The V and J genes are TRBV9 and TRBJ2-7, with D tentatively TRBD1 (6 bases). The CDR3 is CASSVAGTPSLYEQYF. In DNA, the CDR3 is TGTGCCAGCAGCGTAGCGGGGACACCGAGCTTGTACGAGCAGTACTTC.